These 18 T cell receptor beta chains originate from one sample sequenced in a study of blood T cell repertoires in COVID-19. TCRdb keeps only in-frame clones here, not all; method: immunoSEQ multiplex PCR. This table has 150,000 to 200,000 clones, approximately 85% appearing once. The sample comprised PBMCs or T cells enriched from blood (not recorded which). The receptors were sampled from a woman aged 18-29 years who had recovered from COVID-19.

The chain combines TRBV28 with TRBJ1-2; 9 positions match TRBD1. The CDR3 runs to 14 residues. The V and J ends lost 4 bases and 7 bases, in that order; junction bases with no gene match: 7. Germline V gene lookup returns CDR1 MDHEN and CDR2 SYDVKM. CDR3 DNA: TGTGCCAGCAGTTCTCATACAGGGGGCAGTGGCTACACCTTC. It encodes CASSSHTGGSGYTF.

V usage is TRBV5-1 and J usage is TRBJ2-7; tentatively, D is TRBD2 (5 bases). V lost 0 bases to trimming and J lost 2 bases, with 9 bases between them. The germline V gene has CDR1 SGHRS and CDR2 YFSETQ. The CDR3 consists of 14 residues. The CDR3 reads CASSLGGSTYEQYF. CDR3 sequence (DNA): TGCGCCAGCAGCTTGGGAGGGTCTACCTACGAGCAGTACTTC.

The V gene is TRBV28, the J gene TRBJ2-7; a possible D gene is TRBD2 (7 bases). Trimming shortened V by 4 bases and J by 5 bases, and 18 bases separated the two germline ends. This CDR3 comprises 15 residues. Germline V lookup: CDR1 MDHEN, CDR2 SYDVKM. CDR3 bases: TGTGCCAGCAGTTCCAGGGGTGGTGGGGGGGACGAGCAGTACTTC. Protein product: CASSSRGGGGDEQYF.

This chain links TRBV12-5 with TRBJ2-3, with D possibly matching TRBD2 (5 bases). V dropped 8 bases and J dropped 0 bases, with 15 bases sitting between them. This CDR3 has 15 amino acids. Germline V CDR1 and CDR2: LGHNT, FRNRAP. The CDR3 DNA is TGTGCTAGTCGGTGGGGAGAGACTAGCACAGATACGCAGTATTTT. This sequence encodes CASRWGETSTDTQYF.

The chain combines TRBV7-9 with TRBJ1-4, with D tentatively TRBD1 (6 bases). V was cut by 5 bases and J by 8 bases, with 15 bases left in between. In germline, CDR1 is SEHNR, CDR2 FQNEAQ (reference sequence). This CDR3 is built from 14 residues. The DNA for the CDR3 is TGTGCCAGCAGCCTAGGACAGACTTACGAAAAACTGTTTTTT. Protein sequence: CASSLGQTYEKLFF.

The CDR3 is CASSEYEGFDTGELFF. The CDR3 nucleotides read TGTGCCAGCAGTGAATACGAGGGTTTTGACACCGGGGAGCTGTTTTTT. This rearrangement joins TRBV25-1 to TRBJ2-2; D may be TRBD2 (5 bases). From germline, CDR1 is MGHDK and CDR2 SYGVNS. V gave up 0 bases and J gave up 3 bases, with 11 bases separating them. The CDR3 runs to 16 residues.

V is TRBV20-1 and J is TRBJ2-7; possibly TRBD1 for D (6 bases). The CDR3 length is 11 residues. With 5 bases removed from V and 3 bases from J, the gap between germline ends came to 8 bases. In germline, CDR1 is DFQATT, CDR2 SNEGSKA (reference sequence). The CDR3: CSAEDSYEQYF. CDR3 DNA: TGCAGTGCTGAGGACAGCTACGAGCAGTACTTC.

The V and J genes are TRBV4-1 and TRBJ2-7, with 8 bases fitting TRBD1. CDR1 and CDR2 from the germline V gene are MGHRA and YSYEKL. With 0 bases clipped from V and 5 bases from J, the junction kept 3 bases outside the gene matches. This CDR3 contains 14 residues. CDR3: CASSQDRGPNEQYF. The CDR3 nucleotides read TGCGCCAGCAGCCAAGACAGGGGGCCTAACGAGCAGTACTTC.

This chain joins TRBV19 and TRBJ2-1; TRBD2 matches 14 bases. V gave up 5 bases and J gave up 0 bases; unmatched junction bases: 9. CDR3 length: 19 amino acids. Germline CDR1 LNHDA, CDR2 SQIVND (reference sequence). CDR3 sequence: CASSDGLAGGHNSYNEQFF. The CDR3 DNA sequence: TGTGCCAGTAGTGACGGACTAGCGGGGGGACACAACTCCTACAATGAGCAGTTCTTC.

Remarks on this clone: The sample holds other DNA sequences that translate to the same CDR3. The chain employs TRBV6-5 and TRBJ1-2; tentative D call: TRBD1 (5 bases). The V gene's germline CDR1 is MNHEY and CDR2 SVGAGI. The germline V and J ends were trimmed by 6 bases and 1 base, with 9 bases remaining between them. The CDR3 is 13 amino acids. This CDR3 reads CASSLDSNYGYTF. CDR3 coding DNA: TGTGCCAGCAGCTTAGACAGTAACTATGGCTACACCTTC.

The V and J genes are TRBV24-1 and TRBJ1-2; D may be TRBD1 (6 bases). Trimming removed 1 base from V and 9 bases from J, with 11 bases in between. Germline values: CDR1 KGHDR, CDR2 SFDVKD. The CDR3 is made up of 13 amino acids. CDR3 nucleotides: TGTGCCACCAGTGATTTTCGCGACAGGAGCTACACCTTC. It translates to CATSDFRDRSYTF.

This clone was detected once. The chain uses TRBV11-3 and TRBJ2-3; TRBD1 is a possible D gene (5 bases). Per the germline V gene, CDR1 is SGHNT and CDR2 is YENEEA. The CDR3 spans 15 residues. The V gene lost 1 base and the J gene lost 2 bases, with 10 bases spanning the gap. In DNA, the CDR3 is TGTGCCAGCAGCTTAGGGGGCAGAGACACAGATACGCAGTATTTT. Its protein is CASSLGGRDTDTQYF.

This chain connects TRBV9 to TRBJ2-3, with TRBD2 as a possible D gene (5 bases). Germline CDR1 SGDLS, CDR2 YYNGEE. Trimming pared 0 bases from V and 4 bases from J, leaving 9 bases between. The CDR3 length is 14 residues. The chain's CDR3 is CASSVDPGSDTQYF. DNA of the CDR3: TGTGCCAGCAGCGTAGACCCGGGATCAGATACGCAGTATTTT.

The table lists this clone with a count of one. The chain is built from TRBV28 and TRBJ1-1; 8 bases agree with TRBD1. Unmatched junction bases numbered 11, after V lost 7 bases and J lost 7 bases. The CDR3 runs 14 residues. Looked up from germline, CDR1 is MDHEN and CDR2 is SYDVKM. The CDR3 bases are TGTGCCAGCAACGTGCCGGGACAGGAATATGAAGCTTTCTTT. Translated: CASNVPGQEYEAFF.

J is TRBJ2-2 and V is TRBV7-2; TRBD1 matches 9 bases. The length of the CDR3 is 17 residues. V lost 1 base to trimming and J lost 4 bases; unmatched junction nucleotides: 7. Germline lookup yields CDR1 SGHTA and CDR2 FQGNSA. This CDR3 is CASSLGAHRGRTGELFF. The CDR3 region has the DNA TGTGCCAGCAGCTTAGGCGCGCACAGGGGGCGCACCGGGGAGCTGTTTTTT. Using reference TRBV7-2 and TRBJ2-2 for the parts outside the CDR3, the full variable domain is GAGVSQSPSNKVTEKGKDVELRCDPISGHTALYWYRQSLGQGLEFLIYFQGNSAPDKSGLPSDRFSAERTGGSVSTLTIQRTQQEDSAVYLCASSLGAHRGRTGELFFGEGSRLTVL.

V and J are TRBV11-3 and TRBJ2-7, with D maybe TRBD1 (6 bases). There are 17 residues in the CDR3. Per the germline V gene, CDR1 is SGHNT and CDR2 is YENEEA. V lost 3 bases, J lost 0 bases, and 18 bases lay in between. The CDR3 here is CASSLDSGGESSYEQYF. The CDR3 region has the DNA TGTGCCAGCAGCTTGGACAGTGGGGGCGAGAGCTCCTACGAGCAGTACTTC.

The V call is TRBV6-6, the J call TRBJ1-1; D is undetermined. The CDR3 has 12 amino acids. Trimming took 2 bases from V and 6 from J, leaving 7 bases between them. Germline assignment: CDR1 MNHNY and CDR2 SVGAGI (reference sequence). CDR3 protein: CASSYMAPEAFF. Written as DNA, the CDR3 is TGTGCCAGCAGTTACATGGCTCCTGAAGCTTTCTTT.

This clone was seen just once. This chain uses TRBV13 with TRBJ1-1; 7 bases are shared with TRBD1. This CDR3 contains 13 residues. In germline, CDR1 is PRHDT, CDR2 FYEKMQ (reference sequence). J was trimmed by 5 bases and V by 5 bases; bases with no gene match: 5. CDR3 sequence: CASSLTGATEAFF. The DNA for the CDR3 is TGTGCCAGCAGCCTTACAGGGGCAACTGAAGCTTTCTTT.